The T cell receptor (beta chain) under discussion was sequenced for a study of shared clonotypes between healthy human individuals. Across the whole study: Contributing individuals were a couple of females and a few males aged 18 to 49. Each donor's CD8 memory used one plate, CD8 naive two, each CD4 subset three.

Assay used: immunoSEQ multiplex PCR; TCRdb lists only in-frame clones, some missing. This sample has about 710,000 clones, with around 70% found just once. Trimming removed 2 bases from V and 5 bases from J, with 12 bases in between. CDR1 is SQVTM and CDR2 is ANQGSEA in the germline V gene. This CDR3 contains 13 residues. CD45RA+ naive and CD45RA-negative memory subsets were separated from CD4+ cells. The receptor's source is a woman aged 30 to 39 in good health. Source material: memory CD4+ T cells sorted from blood. The sample's subset: CD45RA-negative fraction. The chain joins TRBV29-1 to TRBJ2-5; D perhaps matches TRBD2 (6 bases). DNA of the CDR3: TGCAGCGTTGAAACTAGCCTCGGGGAGACCCAGTACTTC. Its protein is CSVETSLGETQYF.